One and the same sample provided the 18 T cell receptor beta chains below, sequenced in a study of blood T cell repertoires in COVID-19. This table comes from immunoSEQ multiplex PCR, and its TCRdb copy is limited to in-frame clones, with some not included. The data show 90,000 to 100,000 clones, 84% seen once. The source material was peripheral blood. These receptor sequences come from a man between 60 and 70 years old with acute or convalescent COVID-19.

The rearrangement uses TRBV25-1 and TRBJ2-7; a possible D gene is TRBD1 (6 bases). Deletions cut 3 bases from V and 0 bases from J, with 12 bases between. The germline gives CDR1 MGHDK, CDR2 SYGVNS. CDR3 length: 15 amino acids. The CDR3: CASSDPTGRSYEQYF. CDR3 nucleotides: TGTGCCAGCAGTGACCCGACAGGACGCTCCTACGAGCAGTACTTC.

The chain has TRBV2 and TRBJ1-2; D is perhaps TRBD1 (5 bases). Germline loops: CDR1 SNHLY, CDR2 FYNNEI. CDR3 length: 15 residues. V lost 2 bases and J 8 bases, leaving 18 bases between the germline ends. Here the CDR3 DNA reads TGTGCCAGCAGTGAAAGGGACTCCTTGGAACGGGGCTACACCTTC. Translated: CASSERDSLERGYTF.

J is TRBJ2-3 and V is TRBV15; D is perhaps TRBD2 (5 bases). Germline CDR1 reads LNHNV; CDR2 reads YYDKDF (reference sequence). V was trimmed by 9 bases and J by 4 bases, leaving 17 bases between them. The length of the CDR3 is 14 residues. The CDR3: CATRRTAEADTQYF. The CDR3 nucleotides are TGTGCCACGCGAAGGACTGCAGAAGCAGATACGCAGTATTTT.

The table lists this clone with a count of one. The gene calls are TRBV15 and TRBJ1-2; no clear D. The CDR3 totals 15 residues. Trimming removed 3 bases from V and 0 bases from J, with 11 bases in between. CDR1 is LNHNV, CDR2 YYDKDF, per germline (reference sequence). CDR3 sequence: CATSSYRGTNYGYTF. The CDR3 DNA is TGTGCCACCAGCAGCTACCGAGGTACTAACTATGGCTACACCTTC.

The V gene is TRBV29-1, the J gene TRBJ2-2; TRBD1 is a possible D gene (6 bases). The CDR3 is 14 amino acids. Trimming left V 7 bases short and J 1 base short, with 13 bases between. The germline gives CDR1 SQVTM, CDR2 ANQGSEA. The CDR3 spells CSASDRLNTGELFF. CDR3 nucleotides: TGCAGCGCCTCCGACAGGTTGAACACCGGGGAGCTGTTTTTT.

The chain combines TRBV3-1 (or the pseudogene TRBV3-2) with TRBJ1-2; D not certain. This CDR3 has 13 amino acids. Germline V gene lookup returns CDR1 LGHDT and CDR2 YNNKEL (reference sequence). Trimming took off 4 bases at V and 3 bases at J, with 9 bases between the two ends. DNA of the CDR3: TGTGCCAGCAGCCGAGGGTACGACTATGGCTACACCTTC. As protein: CASSRGYDYGYTF.

The rearrangement uses TRBV11-2 and TRBJ1-2; maybe TRBD1 (6 bases). Per germline, CDR1 SGHAT and CDR2 FQNNGV. The CDR3 contains 15 residues. V lost 2 bases to trimming and J lost 3 bases, with 13 bases between them. The CDR3 sequence: CASSLRSGAHYGYTF. The CDR3 DNA follows: TGTGCCAGCAGCTTAAGGTCAGGGGCGCACTATGGCTACACCTTC.

In this sample, this clone turned up once. The chain uses TRBV28 and TRBJ1-3; no firm D call. Germline V gene data show CDR1 as MDHEN and CDR2 as SYDVKM. V was cut by 3 bases and J by 2 bases, with 11 bases left in between. This CDR3 region has 15 residues. CDR3 amino acids: CASSFGTDAGNTIYF. The CDR3, as DNA: TGTGCCAGCAGTTTTGGAACAGATGCTGGAAACACCATATATTTT.

J is TRBJ1-1 and V is TRBV5-6; no clear D gene. V lost 2 bases to trimming and J lost 1 base, with 15 bases between them. The CDR3 is 16 amino acids. Germline values: CDR1 SGHDT, CDR2 YYEEEE. CDR3 coding DNA: TGTGCCAGCAGCTTCATAAGCCGGGAAACGAACACTGAAGCTTTCTTT. Protein sequence: CASSFISRETNTEAFF.

This clone was observed a few times. The chain carries TRBV6-6 and TRBJ1-1; D ambiguous. This CDR3 comprises 13 residues. V lost 5 bases and J lost 6, with 13 bases in between. Germline lookup yields CDR1 MNHNY and CDR2 SVGAGI (reference sequence). The DNA for the CDR3 is TGTGCCAGCAGTAACCGGGAAAACGCTGAAGCTTTCTTT. Its protein is CASSNRENAEAFF.

The chain links TRBV14 to TRBJ2-1, with TRBD1 matching over 10 bases. The V segment lost 1 base and the J segment 2 bases; nucleotides outside the gene matches: 2. The germline V gene has CDR1 SGHDN and CDR2 FVKESK. This CDR3 contains 16 residues. CDR3 residues: CASSQVGTGAYNEQFF. CDR3 DNA sequence: TGTGCCAGCAGCCAAGTGGGGACAGGGGCCTACAATGAGCAGTTCTTC.

This clone was detected a few times. V gene TRBV6-5 combines with J gene TRBJ2-3; D might be TRBD1 (5 bases). CDR3 length equals 16 residues. V lost 4 bases and J lost 8, with 22 bases in between. Germline lookup yields CDR1 MNHEY and CDR2 SVGAGI. In nucleotides, the CDR3 is TGTGCCAGCAGTTCAAGGGGTACAGCTAACACGGGTACGCAGTATTTT. Protein product: CASSSRGTANTGTQYF.

The chain joins TRBV5-4 to TRBJ2-1, with 8 nucleotides matching TRBD1. The J segment lost 1 base and the V segment lost 2 bases, leaving 2 bases of the junction unmatched. The CDR3 spans 15 residues. CDR1 and CDR2 (germline): SGHNT, YYREEE (reference sequence). Written as DNA, the CDR3 is TGTGCCAGCAGCTTCACAGGGGGTTCCTACAATGAGCAGTTCTTC. Translation gives CASSFTGGSYNEQFF.

This chain joins TRBV6-6 and TRBJ2-5; 10 bases are shared with TRBD2. Germline assignment: CDR1 MNHNY and CDR2 SVGAGI (reference sequence). CDR3 size: 16 residues. V gave up 2 bases and J gave up 1 base; unmatched junction bases: 4. The CDR3 DNA sequence: TGTGCCAGCAGTTACCGAGCGGGGGGGAGCCAAGAGACCCAGTACTTC. It specifies CASSYRAGGSQETQYF.

This chain links TRBV27 with TRBJ1-2, with a tentative D call TRBD1 (5 bases). The CDR3 sequence is 15 residues long. CDR1 and CDR2 from the germline V gene are MNHEY and SMNVEV (reference sequence). Trimming pared 6 bases from V and 4 bases from J, leaving 18 bases between. The CDR3 loop reads CASSGLQQGSYGYTF. The CDR3, as DNA: TGTGCCAGCAGCGGTTTACAGCAGGGTTCCTATGGCTACACCTTC.

The gene calls are TRBV29-1 and TRBJ2-1, with D possibly being TRBD1 (6 bases). Germline V CDR1 and CDR2: SQVTM, ANQGSEA. The CDR3 runs 15 residues. V was shortened by 4 bases and J by 0 bases, with 13 bases between the two germline ends. CDR3 sequence: CSVVRGSISYNEQFF. DNA of the CDR3: TGCAGCGTTGTTAGGGGGTCAATCTCCTACAATGAGCAGTTCTTC.

This rearrangement joins TRBV10-1 to TRBJ1-2; D is unclear. Trimming took 0 bases from V and 7 from J, leaving 15 bases between them. Per the germline V gene, CDR1 is WNHNN and CDR2 is SYGVQD (reference sequence). CDR3 length equals 15 residues. CDR3 in DNA: TGCGCCAGCAGTGAGTCGAATCGGGGTAGGAGTGGCTACACCTTC. Amino acid sequence: CASSESNRGRSGYTF.

J is TRBJ1-2 and V is TRBV7-6; the match to TRBD1 covers 8 bases. Germline CDR1 SGHVS, CDR2 FNYEAQ. The junction had 8 bases not matched to a gene; V was cut back by 6 bases and J by 2 bases. This CDR3 has 15 amino acids. DNA for the CDR3: TGTGCCAGCAGTTTGGAGACAGGGGCGAACTATGGCTACACCTTC. It translates to CASSLETGANYGYTF.